Listed here are 9 T cell receptor beta chains from one sample, sequenced in a study of tumor-infiltrating lymphocytes in oesophageal squamous cell carcinoma. TCRdb redid the calling of the PCR reads with MiXCR, one entry per CDR3 protein. The sample records 18,000 or so distinct CDR3 sequences, approximately 39% being singletons. Sequenced material: normal esophageal tissue next to the tumor. These TCRs come from a female donor with esophageal squamous cell carcinoma.

Worth noting for this clonotype: Since the CDR3 does not end with the conserved phenylalanine or tryptophan, this likely comes from a read error. The DNA is omitted, as the CDR3 cannot be located on it reliably, and the CDR3 follows TCRdb's listing. The rearrangement links TRBV7-6 to TRBJ2-6; the table's D call of TRBD1 was not tested on the DNA. Germline V CDR1 and CDR2: SGHVS, FNYEAQ. From its first to its last residue, the CDR3 has 14 amino acids. CDR3 residues: CASSSGRNEQYFGA.

V is TRBV18 and J is TRBJ2-3, with 8 bases aligning to TRBD2. The CDR3 spans 15 residues. Germline CDR1 is KGHSH and CDR2 is LQKENI. Germline trimming cut 5 bases from V and 3 bases from J; bases unmatched to any gene: 7. The chain's CDR3 is CASSRAGVATDTQYF. Here the CDR3 DNA reads TGTGCCAGCTCAAGAGCGGGAGTCGCGACAGATACGCAGTATTTT.

The chain is built from TRBV7-6 and TRBJ2-1, with unresolved D. The J call may be mistaken, given a closer DNA end match to TRBJ2-5. Germline lookup yields CDR1 SGHVS and CDR2 FNYEAQ. The CDR3 has 12 residues. The CDR3 region is CASSFSRETQYF. DNA of the CDR3: TGTGCCAGCAGCTTTAGCCGGGAGACCCAGTACTTC.

This clonotype qualifies as medium-sized. This sequence may be a read error, since a much larger clone differs from it by one base. V usage is TRBV5-6 and J usage is TRBJ2-7; D call uncertain. Germline lookup yields CDR1 SGHDT and CDR2 YYEEEE. The germline V and J ends were trimmed by 0 bases and 7 bases, with 17 bases remaining between them. This CDR3 contains 15 residues. CDR3 nucleotides: TGTGCCAGCAGCTTGGCCTGGGTAACACGCGATGAGCAGTACTTC. Translation: CASSLAWVTRDEQYF.

This chain links TRBV20-1 with TRBJ1-2; 11 bases fit TRBD1. The V segment lost 3 bases and the J segment 0 bases; nucleotides outside the gene matches: 3. The CDR3 has 15 amino acids. The germline CDR1 and CDR2 sequences are DFQATT and SNEGSKA (reference sequence). CDR3 in amino acids: CSARSGQGANYGYTF. The CDR3 DNA follows: TGCAGTGCTAGGTCGGGACAGGGGGCTAACTATGGCTACACCTTC.

Remarks on this clonotype: This CDR3 fails to terminate in the conserved phenylalanine or tryptophan, so it likely reflects a read error. No DNA is shown, since the ends of the CDR3 on it are uncertain; the CDR3 is the one TCRdb lists. J is TRBJ2-6 and V is TRBV7-3; TRBD2, the table's D call, lacks a check against the DNA. 18 amino acids form the CDR3, both terminal residues included. From germline, CDR1 is SGHTA and CDR2 FQGTGA. The CDR3 is CASSLTWLAGYNEQYFGA.

The gene calls are TRBV7-9 and TRBJ1-2, with 7 bases lining up with TRBD1. The CDR3 has 14 amino acids. Per germline, CDR1 SEHNR and CDR2 FQNEAQ (reference sequence). The trim removed 5 bases at V and 5 bases at J, leaving 8 bases unmatched. The CDR3 DNA sequence: TGTGCCAGCAGCCTCAGTCAGGGGGGTTATGGCTACACCTTC. It yields the protein CASSLSQGGYGYTF.

The chain is built from TRBV28 and TRBJ2-5; D perhaps matches TRBD2 (5 bases). TRBJ2-7 explains the end of the DNA better; the J call may be wrong. Germline V gene data show CDR1 as MDHEN and CDR2 as SYDVKM. The CDR3 extends over 15 amino acids. The CDR3 coding sequence is TGTGCCAGCAGGGAGTCTCTTGGGAGCTCCTACGAGCAGTACTTC. Its protein product is CASRESLGSSYEQYF.

This chain joins TRBV12-3 or TRBV12-4 and TRBJ2-4; the D gene is possibly TRBD1 (5 bases). The last part of the DNA fits TRBJ1-2 better; the J call may be wrong. The CDR3 extends over 17 amino acids. The CDR3 coding sequence is TGTGCCAGCAGACTGGGCGGAGGGGCCAGTTTATCCTATGGCTACACCTTC. Encoded protein: CASRLGGGASLSYGYTF.